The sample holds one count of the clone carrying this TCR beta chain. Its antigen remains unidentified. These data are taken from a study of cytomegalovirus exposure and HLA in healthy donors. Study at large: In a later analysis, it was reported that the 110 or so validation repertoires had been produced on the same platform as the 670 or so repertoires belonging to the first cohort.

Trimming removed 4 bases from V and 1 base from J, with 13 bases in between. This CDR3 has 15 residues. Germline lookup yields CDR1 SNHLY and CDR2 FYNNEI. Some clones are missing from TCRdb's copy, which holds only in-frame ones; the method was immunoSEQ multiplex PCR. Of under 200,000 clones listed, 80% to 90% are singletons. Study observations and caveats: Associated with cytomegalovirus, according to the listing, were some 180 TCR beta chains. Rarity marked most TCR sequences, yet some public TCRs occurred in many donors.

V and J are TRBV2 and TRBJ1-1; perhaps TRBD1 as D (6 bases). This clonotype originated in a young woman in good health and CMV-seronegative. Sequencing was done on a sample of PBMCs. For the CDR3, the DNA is TGTGCCAGCAGTGCCCGACAGGCCGGGAACACTGAAGCTTTCTTT. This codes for CASSARQAGNTEAFF.